The clone carrying this T cell receptor beta chain was counted a single time. An amount of RNA that ranged from roughly 0.45 to 1 ug was reverse transcribed with random hexamers. A multiplex approach, immunoSEQ multiplex PCR, amplified TCR beta CDR3 across 54 Vbeta and 13 Jbeta. TCRdb re-called the immunoSEQ multiplex PCR reads with MiXCR, one entry per CDR3 protein. This table has 400,000 or so distinct CDR3 sequences, around 85% appearing once. The source of the sample is a study of CD8 T cells in Susac syndrome. The CDR3 length is 12 residues. Per the germline V gene, CDR1 is SQVTM and CDR2 is ANQGSEA. Trimming removed 1 base from V and 5 bases from J, with 7 bases in between.

The specimen was CD8+ T cells from PBMCs. This clonotype originated in a human donor with multiple sclerosis. This rearrangement joins TRBV29-1 to TRBJ2-3, with D perhaps TRBD1 (6 bases). CDR3 sequence: CSVEGGGDTQYF. For the CDR3, the DNA is TGCAGCGTTGAAGGAGGGGGAGATACGCAGTATTTT.